This T cell receptor (beta chain) was documented in a study of cytomegalovirus exposure and HLA in healthy donors. Use of 60 Vbeta and 13 Jbeta primers characterized the PCR. As processed by the authors: A later analysis tallied about 80 million unique TCR beta chains, some 10 million of them shared. Sequencing was performed with immunoSEQ multiplex PCR; in TCRdb, only in-frame clones are kept and a portion is missing. The V and J calls and the clone size are those of that table, but D and trimming were determined from the DNA. The sample records about 150,000 clones, about 80% being singletons. Study results and limitations: Reported performance of the classifier showed diagnosis of cytomegalovirus status with high specificity and sensitivity. Several of the most significant clusters were apparently associated with common viral pathogens in a later analysis.

In regard to this clone: What it binds is unknown.

V lost 8 bases and J 1 base, leaving 12 bases between the germline ends. Germline-derived CDR1 and CDR2 are MDHEN and SYDVKM. The CDR3 has 14 residues. This chain connects TRBV28 to TRBJ2-4, with TRBD1 as a possible D gene (6 bases). This receptor was obtained from a man younger than 45 in good health and CMV-seropositive. Sequences were obtained from PBMCs. CDR3 amino acids: CASVRGNAKNIQYF. DNA of the CDR3: TGTGCCAGCGTCAGGGGTAATGCCAAAAACATTCAGTACTTC.